These T cell receptor beta chains were read from a single sample in a study of OX40 agonist ivuxolimab in advanced cancers. Using immunoSEQ multiplex PCR, the repertoire was profiled, and TCRdb retains in-frame clones only, with some absent. The sample consists of fewer than 25,000 clones, around 80% of them appearing once. The specimen comprised CD4+ or CD8+ T cells sorted from blood, sampled in a trial of the OX40 agonist ivuxolimab. All receptors derive from an adult with an advanced solid tumor such as melanoma, head and neck, liver or kidney cancer. Both conserved end residues are part of each CDR3. The D gene is left open where the match is weak. Only part of the rows carry a size: once, few, many, or a class if the clone is expanded.

>16|TRBD1|TRBJ2-2|TRBV5-4|NA
CASRHRDRGPTGELFF
TGTGCCAGCAGGCACCGGGACAGGGGGCCCACCGGGGAGCTGTTTTTT
>19|TRBD2|TRBJ2-3|TRBV5-1|few
CASSLGSVRLAGLTDTQYF
TGCGCCAGCAGCTTGGGATCCGTGAGACTAGCGGGGCTCACAGATACGCAGTATTTT
>14|TRBD1|TRBJ1-1|TRBV19|NA
CASTLQGANTEAFF
TGTGCCTCAACCCTACAGGGGGCGAACACTGAAGCTTTCTTT
>15|TRBD1|TRBJ1-1|TRBV27|NA
CASSSSGTGFTEAFF
TGTGCCAGCAGTTCCTCAGGGACAGGGTTCACTGAAGCTTTCTTT
>9|NA|TRBJ1-1|TRBV20-1|NA
CSFDGEAFF
TGCAGTTTCGACGGTGAAGCTTTCTTT
>16|TRBD1|TRBJ2-7|TRBV7-2|NA
CASSLVLGTAYYEQYF
TGTGCCAGCAGCTTAGTTTTGGGGACAGCATACTACGAGCAGTACTTC
>15|NA|TRBJ2-7|TRBV13|NA
CASSQEMFPPGEQYF
TGTGCCAGCAGCCAGGAAATGTTTCCCCCGGGCGAGCAGTACTTC
>14|NA|TRBJ2-7|TRBV7-3|NA
CASSPTPQNYEQYF
TGTGCCAGCAGCCCCACCCCCCAAAACTACGAGCAGTACTTC
>13|TRBD1|TRBJ1-1|TRBV9|NA
CASSGTGGTEAFF
TGTGCCAGCAGCGGGACAGGGGGCACTGAAGCTTTCTTT
>14|NA|TRBJ1-1|TRBV27|once
CASSRAVRGTEAFF
TGTGCCAGCAGTCGTGCGGTCCGGGGCACTGAAGCTTTCTTT
>14|NA|TRBJ1-6|TRBV5-4|NA
CASSLSWGDSPLHF
TGTGCCAGCAGCTTGAGTTGGGGAGATTCACCCCTCCACTTT
>12|TRBD1|TRBJ2-7|TRBV27|NA
CASRTGGDEQYF
TGTGCCAGTCGGACAGGGGGTGACGAGCAGTACTTC
>14|NA|TRBJ2-7|TRBV6-1|NA
CASRKQQGRDEQYF
TGTGCCAGCAGGAAGCAACAGGGTAGGGACGAGCAGTACTTC
>15|NA|TRBJ2-4|TRBV5-8|NA
CASSYPRASKNIQYF
TGTGCCAGCAGCTACCCCCGGGCGTCCAAAAACATTCAGTACTTC
>16|TRBD1|TRBJ2-1|TRBV7-3|NA
CASSSLSGQGYNEQFF
TGTGCCAGCAGCTCCCTATCCGGACAGGGTTACAATGAGCAGTTCTTC
>15|NA|TRBJ2-2|TRBV9|NA
CASSGPSGGPGELFF
TGTGCCAGCAGCGGGCCGTCCGGGGGCCCCGGGGAGCTGTTTTTT
>15|TRBD2|TRBJ2-7|TRBV28|NA
CASISAGGEGYEQYF
TGTGCCAGCATCTCCGCGGGGGGGGAGGGCTACGAGCAGTACTTC
>13|NA|TRBJ2-7|TRBV7-9|NA
CASSLGGTYEQYF
TGTGCCAGCAGCTTAGGCGGTACCTACGAGCAGTACTTC
>11|NA|TRBJ1-1|TRBV28|medium-sized
CASSPSTEAFF
TGTGCCAGCAGTCCCTCCACTGAAGCTTTCTTT
>15|NA|TRBJ2-6|TRBV7-9|once
CASSDRDPGANVLTF
TGTGCCAGCAGCGATAGGGACCCTGGGGCCAACGTCCTGACTTTC
>14|NA|TRBJ1-1|TRBV6-6|NA
CASRGEAVNTEAFF
TGTGCCAGCAGAGGGGAAGCTGTGAACACTGAAGCTTTCTTT
>15|TRBD1|TRBJ1-2|TRBV7-2|few
CASSIQWTGYAGYTF
TGTGCCAGCAGCATACAATGGACAGGATATGCAGGCTACACCTTC
>16|TRBD1|TRBJ1-1|TRBV4-1|NA
CASSQRSGGGFTEAFF
TGCGCCAGCAGCCAAAGGTCAGGGGGCGGGTTCACTGAAGCTTTCTTT
>16|TRBD1|TRBJ2-3|TRBV7-9|NA
CASSYGTGISTDTQYF
TGTGCCAGCAGCTACGGGACAGGGATTAGCACAGATACGCAGTATTTT
>14|NA|TRBJ1-4|TRBV7-9|NA
CASSLFGGDEKLFF
TGTGCCAGCAGCTTGTTTGGGGGTGATGAAAAACTGTTTTTT
>15|NA|TRBJ1-5|TRBV7-8|NA
CASSPAGNLDQPQHF
TGTGCCAGCAGCCCCGCAGGGAATTTGGATCAGCCCCAGCATTTT
>13|NA|TRBJ2-1|TRBV9|once
CASSYDRGNEQFF
TGTGCCAGCAGCTACGATAGGGGTAATGAGCAGTTCTTC
>13|NA|TRBJ2-7|TRBV9|NA
CASSVGETYEQYF
TGTGCCAGCAGCGTAGGAGAGACCTACGAGCAGTACTTC
>15|TRBD1|TRBJ1-5|TRBV6-6|NA
CASSNSGTGYQPQHF
TGTGCCAGCAGTAACTCCGGGACAGGGTATCAGCCCCAGCATTTT
>13|NA|TRBJ2-7|TRBV19|NA
CASSISQGREQYF
TGTGCCAGTAGTATCTCACAGGGACGCGAGCAGTACTTC
>11|TRBD1|TRBJ1-2|TRBV30|few
CATGVDYGYTF
TGTGCCACAGGGGTAGACTATGGCTACACCTTC
>13|NA|TRBJ2-2|TRBV9|once
CASSLGGNGELFF
TGTGCCAGCAGCCTAGGGGGAAACGGGGAGCTGTTTTTT
>15|NA|TRBJ2-1|TRBV5-1|once
CASSMSESSYNEQFF
TGCGCCAGCAGTATGTCCGAGAGCTCCTACAATGAGCAGTTCTTC
>12|NA|TRBJ2-5|TRBV28|few
CASRQIQETQYF
TGTGCCAGCAGACAGATCCAAGAGACCCAGTACTTC
>14|NA|TRBJ1-5|TRBV27|NA
CASTPGGAKQPQHF
TGTGCCAGCACCCCTGGTGGGGCAAAGCAGCCCCAGCATTTT